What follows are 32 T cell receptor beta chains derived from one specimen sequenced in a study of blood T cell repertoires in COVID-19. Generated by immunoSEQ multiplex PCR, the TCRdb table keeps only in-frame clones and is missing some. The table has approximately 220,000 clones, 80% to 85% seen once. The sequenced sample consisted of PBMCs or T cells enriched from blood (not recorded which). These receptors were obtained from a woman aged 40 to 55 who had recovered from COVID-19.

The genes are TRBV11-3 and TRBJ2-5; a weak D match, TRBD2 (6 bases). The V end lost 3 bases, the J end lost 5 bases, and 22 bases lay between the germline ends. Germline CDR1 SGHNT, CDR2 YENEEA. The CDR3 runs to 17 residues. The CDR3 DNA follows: TGTGCCAGCAGCTTTGGGATAGCGGAACCCCTGACGGAGACCCAGTACTTC. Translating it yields CASSFGIAEPLTETQYF.

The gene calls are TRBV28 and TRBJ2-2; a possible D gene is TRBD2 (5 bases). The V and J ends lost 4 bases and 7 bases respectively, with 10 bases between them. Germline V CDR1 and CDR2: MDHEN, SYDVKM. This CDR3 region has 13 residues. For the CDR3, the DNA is TGTGCCAGCAGTTCCCCAGAGGGCGGGGAGCTGTTTTTT. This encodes CASSSPEGGELFF.

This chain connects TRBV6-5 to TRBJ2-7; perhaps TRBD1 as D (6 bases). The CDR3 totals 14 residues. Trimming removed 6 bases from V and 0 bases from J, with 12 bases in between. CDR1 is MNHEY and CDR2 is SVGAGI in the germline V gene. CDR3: CASRPTGSSYEQYF. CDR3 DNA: TGTGCCAGCAGACCTACAGGGAGCTCCTACGAGCAGTACTTC.

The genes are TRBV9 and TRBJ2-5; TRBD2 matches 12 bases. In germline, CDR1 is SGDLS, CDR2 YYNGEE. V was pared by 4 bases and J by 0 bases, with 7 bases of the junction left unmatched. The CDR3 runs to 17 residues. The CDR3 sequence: CASSTRTSGAYQETQYF. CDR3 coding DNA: TGTGCCAGCAGCACCCGGACTAGCGGGGCGTACCAAGAGACCCAGTACTTC.

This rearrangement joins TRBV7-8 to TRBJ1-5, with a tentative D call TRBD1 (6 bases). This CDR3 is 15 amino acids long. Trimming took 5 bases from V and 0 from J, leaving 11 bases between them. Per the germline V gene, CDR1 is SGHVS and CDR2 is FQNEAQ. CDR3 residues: CASSPDRYSNQPQHF. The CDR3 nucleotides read TGTGCCAGCAGCCCGGACAGATATAGCAATCAGCCCCAGCATTTT. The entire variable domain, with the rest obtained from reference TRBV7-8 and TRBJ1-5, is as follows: GAGVSQSPRYKVAKRGQDVALRCDPISGHVSLFWYQQALGQGPEFLTYFQNEAQLDKSGLPSDRFFAERPEGSVSTLKIQRTQQEDSAVYLCASSPDRYSNQPQHFGDGTRLSIL.

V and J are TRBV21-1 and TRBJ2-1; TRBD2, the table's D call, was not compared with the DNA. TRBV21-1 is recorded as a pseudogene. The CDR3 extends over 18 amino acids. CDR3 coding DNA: TGTGCCAGCAGCATACTCCCGGGGGGAGCGATCACTAACAATGAGCAGTTCTTC. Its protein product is CASSILPGGAITNNEQFF.

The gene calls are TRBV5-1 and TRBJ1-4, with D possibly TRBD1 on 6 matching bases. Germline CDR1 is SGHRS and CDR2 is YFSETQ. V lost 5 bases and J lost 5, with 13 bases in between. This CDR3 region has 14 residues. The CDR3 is CASRLTGSNEKLFF. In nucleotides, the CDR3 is TGCGCCAGCAGGTTGACAGGTTCGAATGAAAAACTGTTTTTT.

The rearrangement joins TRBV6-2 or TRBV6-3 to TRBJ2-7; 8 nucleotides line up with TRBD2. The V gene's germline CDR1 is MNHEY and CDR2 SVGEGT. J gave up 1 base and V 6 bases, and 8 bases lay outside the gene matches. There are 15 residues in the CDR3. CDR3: CASSRGLAQSYEQYV. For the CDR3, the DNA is TGTGCCAGCAGCCGCGGACTAGCCCAGTCCTACGAGCAGTACGTC.

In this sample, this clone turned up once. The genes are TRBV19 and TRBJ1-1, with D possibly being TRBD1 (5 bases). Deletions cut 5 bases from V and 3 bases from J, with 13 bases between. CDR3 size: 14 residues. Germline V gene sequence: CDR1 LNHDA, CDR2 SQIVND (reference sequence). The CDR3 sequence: CASSSRGRYTEAFF. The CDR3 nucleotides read TGTGCCAGTAGTTCAAGGGGAAGGTACACTGAAGCTTTCTTT.

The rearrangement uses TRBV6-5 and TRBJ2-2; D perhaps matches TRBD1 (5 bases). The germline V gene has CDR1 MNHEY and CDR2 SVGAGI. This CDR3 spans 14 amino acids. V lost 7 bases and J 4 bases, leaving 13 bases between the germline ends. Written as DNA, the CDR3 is TGTGCCAGCACCCTGGACACCGCCACCGGGGAGCTGTTTTTT. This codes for CASTLDTATGELFF.

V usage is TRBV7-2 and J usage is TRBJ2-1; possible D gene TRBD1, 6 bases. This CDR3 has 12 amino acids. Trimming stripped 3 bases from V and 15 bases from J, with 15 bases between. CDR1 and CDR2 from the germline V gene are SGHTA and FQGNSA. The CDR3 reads CASSFRTEIAFF. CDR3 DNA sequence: TGTGCCAGCAGCTTCAGGACAGAGATTGCGTTCTTC.

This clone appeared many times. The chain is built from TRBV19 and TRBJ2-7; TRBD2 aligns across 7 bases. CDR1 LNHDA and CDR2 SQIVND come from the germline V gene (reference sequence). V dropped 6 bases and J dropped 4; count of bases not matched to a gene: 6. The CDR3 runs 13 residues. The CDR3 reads CASRPSGRYEQYF. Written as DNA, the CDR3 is TGTGCCAGTAGGCCTAGCGGAAGATACGAGCAGTACTTC.

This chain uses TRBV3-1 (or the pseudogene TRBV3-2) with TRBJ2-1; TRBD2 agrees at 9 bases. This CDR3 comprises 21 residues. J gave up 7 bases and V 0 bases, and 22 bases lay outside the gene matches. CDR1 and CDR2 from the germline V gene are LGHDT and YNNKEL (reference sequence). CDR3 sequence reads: CASSQDCASGNCGGFGNEQFF. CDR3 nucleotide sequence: TGTGCCAGCAGCCAAGATTGCGCTAGCGGGAATTGTGGAGGGTTCGGTAATGAGCAGTTCTTC.

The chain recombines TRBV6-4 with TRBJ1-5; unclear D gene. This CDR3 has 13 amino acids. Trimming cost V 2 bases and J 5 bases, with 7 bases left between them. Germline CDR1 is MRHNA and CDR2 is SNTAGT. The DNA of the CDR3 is TGTGCCAGCAGTGACGGTCTAGATCAGCCCCAGCATTTT. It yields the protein CASSDGLDQPQHF.

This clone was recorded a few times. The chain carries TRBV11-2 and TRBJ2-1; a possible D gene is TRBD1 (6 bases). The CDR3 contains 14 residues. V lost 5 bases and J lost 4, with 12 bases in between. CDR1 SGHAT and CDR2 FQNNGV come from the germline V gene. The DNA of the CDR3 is TGTGCCAGCAGCCTCCTGGACAGTTACAATGAGCAGTTCTTC. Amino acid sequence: CASSLLDSYNEQFF. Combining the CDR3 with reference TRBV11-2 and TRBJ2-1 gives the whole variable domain EAGVAQSPRYKIIEKRQSVAFWCNPISGHATLYWYQQILGQGPKLLIQFQNNGVVDDSQLPKDRFSAERLKGVDSTLKIQPAKLEDSAVYLCASSLLDSYNEQFFGPGTRLTVL.

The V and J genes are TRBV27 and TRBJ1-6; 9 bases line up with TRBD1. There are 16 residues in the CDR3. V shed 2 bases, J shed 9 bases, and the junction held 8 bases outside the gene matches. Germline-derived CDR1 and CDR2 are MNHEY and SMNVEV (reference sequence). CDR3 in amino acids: CASSLIPVGQGSPLHF. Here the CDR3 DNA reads TGTGCCAGCAGTTTAATACCCGTGGGACAGGGTTCACCCCTCCACTTT.

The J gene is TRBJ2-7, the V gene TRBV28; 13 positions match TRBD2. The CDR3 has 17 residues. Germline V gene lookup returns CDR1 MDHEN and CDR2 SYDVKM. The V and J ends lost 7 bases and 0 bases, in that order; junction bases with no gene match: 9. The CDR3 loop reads CASTITGTSGNSYEQYF. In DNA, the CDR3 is TGTGCCAGCACCATAACGGGGACTAGCGGGAACTCCTACGAGCAGTACTTC.

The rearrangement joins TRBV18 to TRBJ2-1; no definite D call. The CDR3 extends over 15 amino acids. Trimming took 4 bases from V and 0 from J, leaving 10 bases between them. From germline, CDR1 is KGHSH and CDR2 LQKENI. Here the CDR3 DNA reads TGTGCCAGCTCACTTCAAGAGAGCTCCTACAATGAGCAGTTCTTC. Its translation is CASSLQESSYNEQFF.

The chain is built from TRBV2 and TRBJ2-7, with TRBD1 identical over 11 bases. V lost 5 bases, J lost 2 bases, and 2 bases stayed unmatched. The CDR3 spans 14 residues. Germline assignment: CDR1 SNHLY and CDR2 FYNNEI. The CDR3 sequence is CASSLGQGAYEQYV. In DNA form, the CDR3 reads TGTGCCAGCAGTCTGGGACAGGGGGCCTACGAGCAGTACGTC.

Here the CDR3 DNA reads TGTGCCAGCAGTGAATCAAGTGGGAGGGTCACGACGCAGTATTTT. Its translation: CASSESSGRVTTQYF. The V gene is TRBV6-1, the J gene TRBJ2-3; 7 bases fit TRBD2. This CDR3 contains 15 residues. Germline-derived CDR1 and CDR2 are MNHNS and SASEGT. With 2 bases clipped from V and 9 bases from J, the junction kept 11 bases outside the gene matches.

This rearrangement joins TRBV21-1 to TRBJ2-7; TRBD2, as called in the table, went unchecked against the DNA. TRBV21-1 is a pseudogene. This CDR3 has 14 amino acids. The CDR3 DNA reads TGTGCCAGCAGCAAATTCCCTAGCTCGTACGAGCAGTACGTC. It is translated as CASSKFPSSYEQYV.

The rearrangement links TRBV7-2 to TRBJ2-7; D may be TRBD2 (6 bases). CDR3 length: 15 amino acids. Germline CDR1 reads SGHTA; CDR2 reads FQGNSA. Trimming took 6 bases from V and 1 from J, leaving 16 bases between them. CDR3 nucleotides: TGTGCCAGCAGTCGGGGGAGCGGCAGTTCCTACGAGCAGTACTTC. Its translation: CASSRGSGSSYEQYF.

CDR3 nucleotide sequence: TGCGCCAGCAGCTTGGATAATAGATCCAATCAGCCCCAGCATTTT. Amino acid sequence: CASSLDNRSNQPQHF. The V and J genes are TRBV5-1 and TRBJ1-5; D remains ambiguous. This CDR3 contains 15 residues. Germline V CDR1 and CDR2: SGHRS, YFSETQ. V gave up 0 bases and J gave up 3 bases, with 10 bases separating them.

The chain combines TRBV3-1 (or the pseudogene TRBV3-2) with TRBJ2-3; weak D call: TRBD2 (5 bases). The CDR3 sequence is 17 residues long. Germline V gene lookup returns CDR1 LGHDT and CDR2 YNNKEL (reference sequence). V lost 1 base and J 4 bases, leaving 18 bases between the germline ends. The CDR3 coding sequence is TGTGCCAGCAGCCAAGGGTCAACTAGTCGGAGCGCAGATACGCAGTATTTT. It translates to CASSQGSTSRSADTQYF.

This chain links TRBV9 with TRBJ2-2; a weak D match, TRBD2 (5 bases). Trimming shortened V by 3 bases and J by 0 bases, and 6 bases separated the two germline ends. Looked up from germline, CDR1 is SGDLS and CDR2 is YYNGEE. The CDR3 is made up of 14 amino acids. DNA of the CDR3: TGTGCCAGCAGCGGGAGGACGAACACCGGGGAGCTGTTTTTT. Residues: CASSGRTNTGELFF.

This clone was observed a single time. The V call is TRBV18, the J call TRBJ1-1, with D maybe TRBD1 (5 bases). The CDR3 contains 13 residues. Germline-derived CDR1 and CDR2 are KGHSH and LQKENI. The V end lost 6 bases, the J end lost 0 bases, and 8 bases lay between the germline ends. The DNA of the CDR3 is TGTGCCAGCTCCACGGACATGAACACTGAAGCTTTCTTT. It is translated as CASSTDMNTEAFF. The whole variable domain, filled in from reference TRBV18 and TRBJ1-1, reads NAGVMQNPRHLVRRRGQEARLRCSPMKGHSHVYWYRQLPEEGLKFMVYLQKENIIDESGMPKERFSAEFPKEGPSILRIQQVVRGDSAAYFCASSTDMNTEAFFGQGTRLTVV.

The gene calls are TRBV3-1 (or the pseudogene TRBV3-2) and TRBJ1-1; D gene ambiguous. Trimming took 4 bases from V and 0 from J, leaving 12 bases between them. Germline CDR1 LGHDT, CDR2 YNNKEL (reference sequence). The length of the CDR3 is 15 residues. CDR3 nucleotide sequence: TGTGCCAGCAGCCCCCGGAGACTCATGAACACTGAAGCTTTCTTT. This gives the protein CASSPRRLMNTEAFF.

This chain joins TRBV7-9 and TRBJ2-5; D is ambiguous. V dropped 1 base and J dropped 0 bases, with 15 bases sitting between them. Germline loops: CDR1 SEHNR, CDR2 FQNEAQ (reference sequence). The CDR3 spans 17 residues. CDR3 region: CASSLEMASGYQETQYF. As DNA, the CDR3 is TGTGCCAGCAGCTTAGAAATGGCGTCGGGTTACCAAGAGACCCAGTACTTC.

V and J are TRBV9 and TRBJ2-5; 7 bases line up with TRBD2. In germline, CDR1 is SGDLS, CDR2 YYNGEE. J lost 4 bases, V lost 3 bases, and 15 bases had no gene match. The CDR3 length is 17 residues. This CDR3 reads CASSAGYGGGSRETQYF. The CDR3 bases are TGTGCCAGCAGCGCAGGGTATGGGGGAGGGAGTCGAGAGACCCAGTACTTC.

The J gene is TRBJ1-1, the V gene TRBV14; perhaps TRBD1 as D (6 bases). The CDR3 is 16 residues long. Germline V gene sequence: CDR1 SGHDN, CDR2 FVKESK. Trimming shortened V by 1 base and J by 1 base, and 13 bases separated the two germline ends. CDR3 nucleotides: TGTGCCAGCAGCCAAGGGTTACTGGGGGCGAACACTGAAGCTTTCTTT. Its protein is CASSQGLLGANTEAFF.

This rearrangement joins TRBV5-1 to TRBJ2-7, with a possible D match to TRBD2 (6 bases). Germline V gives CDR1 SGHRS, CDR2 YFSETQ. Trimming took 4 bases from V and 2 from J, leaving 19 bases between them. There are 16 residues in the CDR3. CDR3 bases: TGCGCCAGCAGCCCGGGGACTTCAAGTAGGCCCTACGAGCAGTACTTC. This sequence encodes CASSPGTSSRPYEQYF.

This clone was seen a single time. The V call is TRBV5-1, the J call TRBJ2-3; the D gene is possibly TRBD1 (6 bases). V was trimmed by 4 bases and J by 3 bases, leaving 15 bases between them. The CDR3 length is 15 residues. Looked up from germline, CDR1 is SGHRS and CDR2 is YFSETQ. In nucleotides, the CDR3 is TGCGCCAGCAGCCCGCAACTGGACAGAACAGATACGCAGTATTTT. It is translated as CASSPQLDRTDTQYF.